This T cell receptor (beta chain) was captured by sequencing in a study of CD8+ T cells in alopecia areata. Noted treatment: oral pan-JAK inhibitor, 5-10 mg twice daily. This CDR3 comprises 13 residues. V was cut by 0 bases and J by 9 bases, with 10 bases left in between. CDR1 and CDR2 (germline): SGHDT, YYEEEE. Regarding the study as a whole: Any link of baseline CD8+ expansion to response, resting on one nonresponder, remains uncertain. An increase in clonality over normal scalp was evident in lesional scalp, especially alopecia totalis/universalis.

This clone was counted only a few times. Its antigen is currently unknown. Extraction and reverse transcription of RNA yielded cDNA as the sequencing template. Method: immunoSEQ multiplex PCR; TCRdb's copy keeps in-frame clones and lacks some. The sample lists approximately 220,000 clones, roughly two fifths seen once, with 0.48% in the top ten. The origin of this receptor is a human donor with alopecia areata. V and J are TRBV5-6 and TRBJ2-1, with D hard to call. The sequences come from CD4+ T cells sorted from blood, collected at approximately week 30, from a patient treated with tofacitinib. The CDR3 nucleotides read TGTGCCAGCAGCTTGGATCGGAGCGTTGAGCAGTTCTTC. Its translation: CASSLDRSVEQFF.